This is a list of T cell receptor beta chains from one sample in a study of T cells in localized non-small cell lung cancer. Data came from immunoSEQ multiplex PCR; TCRdb stores just in-frame clones and leaves some out. Here the sample spans about 3,500 clones, about 20% being singletons. Source: lung tumor tissue, taken before any cancer treatment. These receptor sequences come from a female donor at least 60 years old with stage II lung adenocarcinoma. The CDR3 runs from the conserved cysteine through the conserved F or W. The size entry is marked missing in some rows and otherwise reads once, few, many or a size class.

clone_size	v_call	j_call	cdr3_aa
NA	TRBV15	TRBJ2-5	CATSRAKGRETQYF
NA	TRBV25-1	TRBJ2-1	CASSGRDRDNEQFF
NA	TRBV11-3	TRBJ2-1	CASSLGQGSNEQFF
NA	TRBV9	TRBJ1-4	CASSPFDGYEKLFF
few	TRBV9	TRBJ2-4	CASSERDRPLYF
NA	TRBV6-8	TRBJ2-1	CAIQSGATYNEQFF
NA	TRBV11-3	TRBJ2-1	CASSSGTSNNEQFF
NA	TRBV6-8	TRBJ2-5	CASTPAGSATQYF
few	TRBV11-3	TRBJ2-2	CASSPAPGGNTGELFF
once	TRBV28	TRBJ1-5	CASMIGDQPQHF
few	TRBV11-3	TRBJ1-3	CASSLLSFSGNTIYF
NA	TRBV28	TRBJ1-6	CASTLPRGPLHF
few	TRBV9	TRBJ2-5	CASSVNSQETQYF
few	TRBV6-8	TRBJ1-1	CASSPGQANTEAFF
NA	TRBV28	TRBJ1-2	CASRRQSYGYTF
NA	TRBV28	TRBJ2-1	CASSFSGRGNEQFF
NA	TRBV18	TRBJ2-2	CASSTGQNTGELFF
few	TRBV28	TRBJ1-1	CASSFRQGKESEAFF
NA	TRBV29-1	TRBJ2-7	CSAEGSSSYEQYF
few	TRBV30	TRBJ2-5	CAWRPTVDFQETQYF
NA	TRBV11-3	TRBJ2-1	CASSSVEGASNEQFF
NA	TRBV6-8	TRBJ2-2	CASSYSGVTGELFF
few	TRBV28	TRBJ2-1	CASSSSSGGNNEQFF
few	TRBV28	TRBJ1-4	CASRQINEKLFF
NA	TRBV6-8	TRBJ2-5	CASSTPGTSGRETQYF
few	TRBV9	TRBJ1-1	CASRTGNTEAFF
medium-sized	TRBV11-3	TRBJ2-2	CASSLGGGNTGELFF
few	TRBV18	TRBJ1-1	CASSIRNTEAFF
few	TRBV7-2	TRBJ2-1	CASSLIQGNEQFF
NA	TRBV30	TRBJ2-3	CAWSAPGRGRGDTQYF
few	TRBV10-2	TRBJ2-7	CASSESSGVRQYF
NA	TRBV29-1	TRBJ1-1	CSVGRGLNTEAFF
NA	TRBV5-1	TRBJ2-2	CASSLTGNPGELFF
NA	TRBV18	TRBJ2-5	CASSPGTGRETQYF
few	TRBV28	TRBJ1-2	CASSVGVRGYTF
NA	TRBV6-8	TRBJ1-2	CASSYAGQGARGYTF
NA	TRBV28	TRBJ1-2	CASSLGGSYGYTF
NA	TRBV19	TRBJ2-1	CASSVLLTPFSYNEQFF
medium-sized	TRBV4-1	TRBJ1-2	CASSQQPTGDLAPLGYTF
NA	TRBV11-3	TRBJ2-1	CASSSPGGHNEQFF
many	TRBV9	TRBJ2-3	CASSVAPIGRASTDTQYF
NA	TRBV28	TRBJ1-5	CASSSPSVRAQHF
NA	TRBV6-8	TRBJ2-1	CASSSAGTGYNEQFF
large	TRBV29-1	TRBJ1-1	CSVEGQLGTEAFF
few	TRBV15	TRBJ1-1	CATSRDFVAEKAAFF
few	TRBV11-3	TRBJ2-1	CASSPIAGGNNEQFF
few	TRBV6-8	TRBJ1-1	CASSYRLTGPTWDTEAFF
NA	TRBV10-2	TRBJ1-2	CATDRDGQGIYGYTF
NA	TRBV25-1	TRBJ1-1	CASSGGVATEAFF
few	TRBV6-8	TRBJ2-7	CASSQTDSYEQYF
NA	TRBV5-1	TRBJ1-1	CASSLRGGPGRNTEAFF
many	TRBV6-8	TRBJ2-1	CASSPFGRFPYNEQFF